This T cell receptor beta chain was obtained from a study of T cell responses to AZD1222 COVID-19 vaccine. Clones were sequenced by immunoSEQ multiplex PCR, and TCRdb holds only the in-frame ones, with some missing. The sample consists of more than 100,000 clones, around 91% of them appearing once. The sequencing here drew on peripheral blood, taken on day 0 of AZD1222 vaccination. This receptor was identified in an adult in good health.

CDR3 amino acids: CASSSGRPNTEAFF. The CDR3 DNA sequence: TGTGCCAGCAGTTCCGGACGGCCGAACACTGAAGCTTTCTTT. V gene TRBV6-5 combines with J gene TRBJ1-1; D call uncertain. This CDR3 contains 14 residues. Per the germline V gene, CDR1 is MNHEY and CDR2 is SVGAGI. Deletions cut 4 bases from V and 1 base from J, with 10 bases between.